The T cell receptor beta chain under discussion was sequenced for a study of shared clonotypes between healthy human individuals. General study results and limits: Of the naive CD4 clonotypes, roughly 5.2% were shared across a handful of donors.

Germline CDR1 reads MGHRA; CDR2 reads YSYEKL. The CDR3 covers 15 residues. Trimming cost V 1 base and J 2 bases; bases outside gene matches: 1. Sequencing was performed with immunoSEQ multiplex PCR; in TCRdb, only in-frame clones are kept and a portion is missing. Altogether about 1,800,000 clones are present, less than 95% being singletons, with the ten largest covering 1.2%. This clone appeared a few times. Its antigen is unidentified. Other DNA sequences from this sample encode an identical CDR3 as well. Naive CD8 cells were CD45RO-negative, positively selected for CCR7, excluding terminally differentiated effector memory CD45RA+ cells. Only Caucasian adults living in Nashville, Tennessee made up the donor group.

This TCR came from a young man in good health. The rearrangement joins TRBV4-1 to TRBJ2-7; 11 positions agree with TRBD1. Sequencing used naive CD8+ T cells sorted from blood. CDR3 sequence: CASSQAGQGAYEQYF. The CDR3 DNA reads as TGCGCCAGCAGCCAAGCGGGACAGGGGGCCTACGAGCAGTACTTC.